Below, 8 T cell receptor beta chains from the same sample are listed, as sequenced in a study of CD8+CD57+ T cells in acquired aplastic anemia (dated 2018 in TCRdb). Flow cytometry had shown CD8+CD57+ cell expansion in the patients selected for sequencing. TCRdb records Illumina HiSeq 2000 as the sequencer. Genomic DNA served as template for TCR beta VDJ combination and CDR3 sequence profiling. TCRdb reprocessing: public reads trimmed at Q25 with fastp, clones called with MiXCR, in-frame beta chains kept. A single entry per CDR3 protein holds the most common genes and DNA from its merged rows. Across this sample there are around 160,000 distinct CDR3 sequences, with 40% to 50% seen only once. Together, the top ten hold around 2.9% of the sample. The sequencing input was sorted CD4+, CD8+, or CD8+CD57+ T cells (not recorded which) from PBMCs. The receptors were sampled from a human donor with aplastic anemia.

This CDR3 is CASSSQPGGRTDTQYF. The CDR3, as DNA: TGTGCCAGCAGCTCGCAGCCAGGGGGCCGGACAGATACGCAGTATTTT. The gene calls are TRBV7-3 and TRBJ2-3; TRBD1 matches at 8 bases. CDR3 length: 16 amino acids. CDR1 SGHTA and CDR2 FQGTGA come from the germline V gene. The ends lost 4 bases at V and 3 bases at J; junction bases unmatched: 9.

In this sample, this clonotype turned up many times. The chain combines TRBV3-1 with TRBJ2-7, with 9 nucleotides matching TRBD2. The V and J ends lost 3 bases and 5 bases, in that order; junction bases with no gene match: 5. The CDR3 is 14 amino acids. Germline CDR1 LGHDT, CDR2 YNNKEL (reference sequence). The CDR3 here is CASSHGTSKNEQYF. The CDR3 nucleotides read TGTGCCAGCAGCCACGGGACTAGCAAGAACGAGCAGTACTTC.

This chain joins TRBV2 and TRBJ2-5; 12 bases align to TRBD2. The ends lost 6 bases at V and 2 bases at J; junction bases unmatched: 4. This CDR3 spans 15 amino acids. CDR1 is SNHLY, CDR2 FYNNEI, per germline. The CDR3 region is CASRRLAGAQETQYF. CDR3 sequence (DNA): TGTGCCAGCAGACGACTAGCGGGGGCACAAGAGACCCAGTACTTC.

This clonotype came up once. This chain joins TRBV7-9 and TRBJ2-1; no definite D call. V was cut by 5 bases and J by 7 bases, with 12 bases left in between. Per germline, CDR1 SEHNR and CDR2 FQNEAQ (reference sequence). The CDR3 covers 13 residues. The CDR3 sequence: CASSPPGWNEQFF. In DNA form, the CDR3 reads TGTGCCAGCAGCCCCCCGGGCTGGAATGAGCAGTTCTTC.

There are many counts of this clonotype. The V gene is TRBV11-3, the J gene TRBJ1-2; D gene ambiguous. The CDR3 runs to 14 residues. Germline V CDR1 and CDR2: SGHNT, YENEEA. Trimming cost V 4 bases and J 1 base, with 10 bases left between them. The CDR3 DNA reads TGTGCCAGCAGCTCGGACGGGAATAACTATGGCTACACCTTC. This codes for CASSSDGNNYGYTF.

The chain couples TRBV7-3 to TRBJ2-1, with TRBD2 matching over 7 bases. This CDR3 has 14 residues. Germline V gene lookup returns CDR1 SGHTA and CDR2 FQGTGA. V trimming: 2 bases; J trimming: 2 bases; junction bases outside the gene matches: 0. The CDR3 DNA follows: TGTGCCAGCAGCTTAGGGAGGGCCTACAATGAGCAGTTCTTC. Amino acids: CASSLGRAYNEQFF.

This clonotype occurred many times. J is TRBJ2-3 and V is TRBV11-2, with 7 bases matching TRBD2. The V and J ends lost 1 base and 0 bases, in that order; junction bases with no gene match: 4. Per germline, CDR1 SGHAT and CDR2 FQNNGV. The CDR3 extends over 16 amino acids. The CDR3 DNA reads as TGTGCCAGCAGCTTAGTAGCGGGCGGGAGCACAGATACGCAGTATTTT. Translating it yields CASSLVAGGSTDTQYF.

The chain's CDR3 is CASSPGRGETQYF. The CDR3 coding sequence is TGCGCCAGCAGCCCAGGGCGCGGGGAGACCCAGTACTTC. The V call is TRBV5-1, the J call TRBJ2-5; D assignment may be TRBD1 or TRBD2 (5 bases each). This CDR3 region has 13 residues. V dropped 4 bases and J dropped 5 bases, with 12 bases sitting between them. Germline CDR1 is SGHRS and CDR2 is YFSETQ. Based on the CDR3 plus reference TRBV5-1 and TRBJ2-5, the full variable domain is KAGVTQTPRYLIKTRGQQVTLSCSPISGHRSVSWYQQTPGQGLQFLFEYFSETQRNKGNFPGRFSGRQFSNSRSEMNVSTLELGDSALYLCASSPGRGETQYFGPGTRLLVL.